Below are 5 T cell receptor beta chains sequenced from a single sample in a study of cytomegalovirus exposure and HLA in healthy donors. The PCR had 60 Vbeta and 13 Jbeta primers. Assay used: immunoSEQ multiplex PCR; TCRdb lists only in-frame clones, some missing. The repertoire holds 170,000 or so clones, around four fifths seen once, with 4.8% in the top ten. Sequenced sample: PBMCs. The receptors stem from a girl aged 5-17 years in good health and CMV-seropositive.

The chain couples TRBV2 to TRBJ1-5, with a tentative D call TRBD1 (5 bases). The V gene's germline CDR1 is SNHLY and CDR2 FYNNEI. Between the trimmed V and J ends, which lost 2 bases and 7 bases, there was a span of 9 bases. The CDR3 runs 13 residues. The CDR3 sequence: CASSERGNQPQHF. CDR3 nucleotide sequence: TGTGCCAGCAGTGAAAGGGGAAACCAGCCCCAGCATTTT. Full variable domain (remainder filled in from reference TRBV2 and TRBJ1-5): EPEVTQTPSHQVTQMGQEVILRCVPISNHLYFYWYRQILGQKVEFLVSFYNNEISEKSEIFDDQFSVERPDGSNFTLKIRSTKLEDSAMYFCASSERGNQPQHFGDGTRLSIL.

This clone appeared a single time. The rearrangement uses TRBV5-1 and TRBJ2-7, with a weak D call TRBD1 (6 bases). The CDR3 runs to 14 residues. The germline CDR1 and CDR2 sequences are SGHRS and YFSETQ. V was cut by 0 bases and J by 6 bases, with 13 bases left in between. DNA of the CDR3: TGCGCCAGCAGCTTGGCAACAGGGAGCGGCGAGCAGTACTTC. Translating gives CASSLATGSGEQYF.

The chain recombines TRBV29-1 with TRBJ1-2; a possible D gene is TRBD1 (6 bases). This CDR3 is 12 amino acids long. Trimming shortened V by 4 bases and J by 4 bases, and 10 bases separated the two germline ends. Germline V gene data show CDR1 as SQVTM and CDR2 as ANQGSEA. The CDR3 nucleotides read TGCAGCGTTGCGGGGGGCGTCTATGGCTACACCTTC. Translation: CSVAGGVYGYTF.

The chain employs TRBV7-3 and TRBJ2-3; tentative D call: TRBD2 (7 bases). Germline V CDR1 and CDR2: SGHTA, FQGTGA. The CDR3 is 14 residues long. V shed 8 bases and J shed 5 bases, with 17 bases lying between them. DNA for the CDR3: TGTGCCAGCTCTATGGGGGGGCCCAGAGATACGCAGTATTTT. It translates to CASSMGGPRDTQYF.

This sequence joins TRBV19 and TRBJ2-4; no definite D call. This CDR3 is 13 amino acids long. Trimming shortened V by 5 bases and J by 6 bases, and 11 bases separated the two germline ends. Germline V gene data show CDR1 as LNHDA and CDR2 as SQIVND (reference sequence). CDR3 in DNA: TGTGCCAGTAGTTCGGTGCCTCTAAACATTCAGTACTTC. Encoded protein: CASSSVPLNIQYF.